Sequencing of this T cell receptor (beta chain) was carried out in a study of shared clonotypes between healthy human individuals (dated by TCRdb to 2019 to 2021). In terms of the full investigation: A few men and two women, aged 18 to 49 years, made up the cohort. For each donor, three plates each were used for CD4 naive and CD4 memory, two plates were used for CD8 naive, and one plate was used for CD8 memory. To estimate repertoire size and how much clonotype sharing occurs between individuals, the study deeply sequenced the blood TCR repertoires of about five healthy adults. Libraries were prepared and TCR repertoires were sequenced by different laboratories using diverse techniques, in order to increase sequencing depth and limit assay-specific biases. Per donor, leukapheresis produced somewhere between about 0.8 and 9 billion PBMCs. Study-wide findings and limitations: Sampling was restricted to blood, and TCR repertoires in tissues likely differ from the TCR repertoires found in blood. Because the study included only a small number of donors, the genetic and exposure-history diversity represented was limited. Compared with non-shared clonotypes, clonotypes shared by all four sorted-subset donors had higher generation probabilities. Based on pairwise subsampling, the degree of clonotype sharing among donors was expected to be affected by sequencing depth. Sharing across a few donors was observed for approximately 5% of naive CD4, under 4% of naive CD8, about 2.3% of memory CD4, and about 0.4% of memory CD8 clonotypes. Estimated clonotype richness was generally larger for naive than for memory subsets. Even with the large sequencing depth, rarefaction of the sorted-subset datasets indicated that sequencing was incomplete.

CD8 naive samples consisted of CD45RO-negative cells that were positively selected for CCR7, yielding a CD45RA+CCR7+ population without TemRA cells. Healthy HIV-negative adults with no recently reported acute infections or vaccinations were included as donors. Every donor was a Caucasian adult residing in Nashville, Tennessee, USA. After blood collection by leukapheresis, PBMCs were isolated using Ficoll-Histopaque density gradient centrifugation and then cryopreserved in the vapor phase of liquid nitrogen. Analytical flow cytometry was used to check the purity and quantity of every magnetically sorted T cell population. Each sorted fraction had its genomic DNA isolated and then quantified by UV absorbance on a Nanodrop 2000c. From the germline V gene, CDR1 is MNHEY and CDR2 is SVGAGI. Trimming takes 6 bases off V and 5 bases off J; junction bases not matched to a gene: 4. From cysteine to phenylalanine, the CDR3 is 12 amino acids long. The DNA shown is the 36-base CDR3, in frame from base 1.

Using the deep immunoSEQ assay, TCR CDR3 regions were amplified from genomic DNA by multiplex PCR. Extracted genomic DNA from each cell subset was distributed evenly across all wells of several immunoSEQ 96-well plates, and each plate was treated as a replicate. Each replicate PCR for sorted subsets received around 200 ng genomic DNA, equal to tens of thousands of T cell genomes. Purified libraries were quantified with a Qubit 3.0 fluorometer, sized on a Bioanalyzer 2100, and re-quantified with the KAPA Library Quantification kit. Each immunoSEQ 96-well plate was sequenced on its own single-read 150-cycle Illumina NextSeq 550 flow cell. Concerning the study's data processing: Because the immunoSEQ output included only junctional sequences and no quality scores, the filtering could not be the same as the filtering used for full-length reads. Sequences were annotated with PyIR, a Python wrapper for IgBLAST v1.9, using IMGT germline references to assign V/J genes and CDR3. Reads with weak V/J assignments (E-value above 1e-6), missing CDR3, stop codons, out-of-frame junctions, or ambiguous translated residues were removed. V3J clonotypes were defined as sequences sharing an identical inferred V gene, J gene, and CDR3 amino acid sequence. Percentage overlap between repertoires was calculated by dividing the number of shared unique clonotypes by the size of the smaller repertoire. Three approaches were used to assess repertoire richness: RTK rarefaction, the Chao1 estimator, and Recon v2.1 estimates of unobserved clonotypes. Generation probabilities were computed with OLGA for all TCRbeta clonotypes obtained by the gDNA method from a few donors. TCRdb limited this immuneACCESS table to in-frame rearrangements with V and J called. A share of clones is missing; checked studies link under half to unresolved V genes, and the rest is unexplained. V, J and clone size were drawn from that table, and D and trimming were deduced from the DNA. A total of more than 2 million clones appear in this sample, about 94% of them only once. The top ten clones comprise under 2% of the sample.

Regarding this clone: Which antigen it targets is not known. The input lacks base qualities; no much larger clone sits a single base away. This same CDR3 is encoded by further DNA sequences in the sample.

The sample comprised naive CD8+ T cells from PBMCs. The cell subset or site label, as the study defines it: CD45RA+CCR7+. The chain is encoded by TRBV6-5 joined to TRBJ2-7; 7 of the junction bases match TRBD1. The TCR comes from a man in his late teens or twenties in good health. Some clones in this sample may be carry-over from other donors' samples. This receptor has the CDR3 CASRTGANEQYF. The DNA reads as follows: TGTGCCAGCAGAACAGGGGCTAACGAGCAGTACTTC.